The 24 T cell receptor beta chains in this list originate from one sample, sequenced in a study of blood T cell repertoires in COVID-19. The method was immunoSEQ multiplex PCR; TCRdb's version includes in-frame clones alone and lacks a portion of them. The table lists about 28,000 clones, 72% of them singletons. Material: peripheral blood. The origin of the receptors is a boy between 2 and 15 years old with active or convalescent COVID-19.

The chain combines TRBV27 with TRBJ1-2; 9 nucleotides line up with TRBD1. The CDR3 contains 16 residues. The V gene end was trimmed by 5 bases and the J gene end by 0 bases; junction bases not matched to a gene: 7. Looked up from germline, CDR1 is MNHEY and CDR2 is SMNVEV (reference sequence). CDR3 in amino acids: CASSGTGPLTNYGYTF. CDR3 nucleotide sequence: TGTGCCAGCAGTGGGACAGGGCCCCTTACTAACTATGGCTACACCTTC.

The V gene is TRBV20-1, the J gene TRBJ2-1, with D possibly being TRBD1 (5 bases). This CDR3 spans 11 amino acids. V was shortened by 5 bases and J by 5 bases, with 7 bases between the two germline ends. From germline, CDR1 is DFQATT and CDR2 SNEGSKA (reference sequence). The CDR3 protein is CSAFRDNEQFF. The CDR3 DNA is TGCAGTGCTTTCAGGGACAATGAGCAGTTCTTC.

The V and J genes are TRBV19 and TRBJ1-5, with TRBD1 identical over 10 bases. Per germline, CDR1 LNHDA and CDR2 SQIVND (reference sequence). With 1 base clipped from V and 6 bases from J, the junction kept 9 bases outside the gene matches. The CDR3 length is 17 residues. CDR3 DNA sequence: TGTGCCAGTAGTATAGGGAGACAGGGGGCTTTGAGTCAGCCCCAGCATTTT. Translating it yields CASSIGRQGALSQPQHF.

The rearrangement joins TRBV28 to TRBJ2-3; weak D call: TRBD2 (7 bases). The V and J ends lost 2 bases and 5 bases respectively, with 14 bases between them. Germline V CDR1 and CDR2: MDHEN, SYDVKM. This CDR3 spans 15 amino acids. The CDR3 loop is CASSLGGGGQDTQYF. CDR3 DNA sequence: TGTGCCAGCAGTTTAGGAGGCGGGGGCCAAGATACGCAGTATTTT.

CDR3 amino acids: CASSLGQPYTF. The CDR3 DNA follows: TGTGCCAGCAGCCTGGGACAGCCCTACACCTTC. This sequence joins TRBV12-3 or TRBV12-4 and TRBJ1-2; 7 bases fit TRBD1. The V segment lost 6 bases and the J segment 10 bases; nucleotides outside the gene matches: 5. The CDR3 consists of 11 residues.

Regarding this clone: Other DNA sequences in this specimen translate into the identical CDR3. This chain uses TRBV24-1 with TRBJ2-3, with TRBD2 matching over 8 bases. The CDR3 length is 17 residues. V lost 0 bases and J lost 3; bases outside the gene matches: 7. Germline CDR1 is KGHDR and CDR2 is SFDVKD. CDR3 nucleotides: TGTGCCACCAGTGATTTGCAAACGGGAGGGTTAACAGATACGCAGTATTTT. Protein product: CATSDLQTGGLTDTQYF.

This chain connects TRBV2 to TRBJ1-6; no clear D. V dropped 0 bases and J dropped 9 bases, with 36 bases sitting between them. From germline, CDR1 is SNHLY and CDR2 FYNNEI. This CDR3 is 23 amino acids long. For the CDR3, the DNA is TGTGCCAGCAGTGAAGCGCTTTATACGTCGGGGAGACTCGTCGACATAAGTGGTTCACCCCTCCACTTT. It yields the protein CASSEALYTSGRLVDISGSPLHF.

The genes are TRBV3-1 (or the pseudogene TRBV3-2) and TRBJ2-7; 11 positions agree with TRBD2. The CDR3 spans 16 residues. Germline trimming cut 4 bases from V and 0 bases from J; bases unmatched to any gene: 5. Germline values: CDR1 LGHDT, CDR2 YNNKEL (reference sequence). CDR3 DNA: TGTGCCAGCAGCCGATCTAGCGGGGGGACCTCCTACGAGCAGTACTTC. Its protein product is CASSRSSGGTSYEQYF.

The chain carries TRBV29-1 and TRBJ1-5; D is possibly TRBD1 (6 bases). This CDR3 region has 14 residues. The V gene's germline CDR1 is SQVTM and CDR2 ANQGSEA. V was cut by 7 bases and J by 2 bases, with 15 bases left in between. The CDR3 loop reads CSAVTTGRNQPQHF. The CDR3 DNA reads TGCAGCGCCGTCACTACAGGGCGCAATCAGCCCCAGCATTTT.

The chain links TRBV7-4 to TRBJ2-3; 7 bases line up with TRBD2. V lost 5 bases to trimming and J lost 2 bases; unmatched junction nucleotides: 10. The CDR3 is 16 amino acids. The V gene's germline CDR1 is SGHVT and CDR2 SQSDAQ. The DNA of the CDR3 is TGTGCCAGCAGCCCGGGGCCAGCGGGGTTCACAGATACGCAGTATTTT. Translating gives CASSPGPAGFTDTQYF. Looking up the rest from reference TRBV7-4 and TRBJ2-3 gives the full variable domain: GAGVSQSPRYKVAKRGRDVALRCDSISGHVTLYWYRQTLGQGSEVLTYSQSDAQRDKSGRPSGRFSAERPERSVSTLKIQRTEQGDSAVYLCASSPGPAGFTDTQYFGPGTRLTVL.

The chain is built from TRBV3-1 (or the pseudogene TRBV3-2) and TRBJ1-6; 9 nucleotides line up with TRBD1. Germline CDR1 and CDR2: LGHDT and YNNKEL (reference sequence). The ends lost 0 bases at V and 8 bases at J; junction bases unmatched: 8. This CDR3 region has 17 residues. CDR3 amino acids: CASSQDGWTGVDSPLHF. As DNA, the CDR3 is TGTGCCAGCAGCCAAGATGGGTGGACAGGGGTGGATTCACCCCTCCACTTT.

The gene calls are TRBV5-5 and TRBJ2-7; 7 bases line up with TRBD1. The CDR3 is 15 amino acids. V shed 3 bases and J 2 bases; nucleotides not matched to a gene: 8. Germline assignment: CDR1 SGHKS and CDR2 YYEKEE (reference sequence). CDR3 region: CASSSMLGTAYEQYF. The DNA of the CDR3 is TGTGCCAGCAGCTCTATGCTTGGGACAGCCTACGAGCAGTACTTC.

The rearrangement links TRBV7-6 to TRBJ2-7; TRBD1 matches at 9 bases. The CDR3 consists of 15 residues. Germline V CDR1 and CDR2: SGHVS, FNYEAQ. V trimming: 1 base; J trimming: 2 bases; junction bases outside the gene matches: 3. The CDR3 nucleotides read TGTGCCAGCAGCTTAGATGACAGGGGGGCCTACGAGCAGTACTTC. Its translation: CASSLDDRGAYEQYF. The variable domain in full, completed from reference TRBV7-6 and TRBJ2-7, reads GAGVSQSPRYKVTKRGQDVALRCDPISGHVSLYWYRQALGQGPEFLTYFNYEAQQDKSGLPNDRFSAERPEGSISTLTIQRTEQRDSAMYRCASSLDDRGAYEQYFGPGTRLTVT.

J is TRBJ2-7 and V is TRBV5-1; D remains ambiguous. The V end lost 4 bases, the J end lost 3 bases, and 14 bases lay between the germline ends. Germline assignment: CDR1 SGHRS and CDR2 YFSETQ. This CDR3 comprises 14 residues. CDR3 region: CASSEVPQDYEQYF. CDR3 DNA sequence: TGCGCCAGCAGCGAAGTGCCCCAGGACTACGAGCAGTACTTC.

This clone was counted a few times. V is TRBV7-9 and J is TRBJ1-1, with a tentative D call TRBD1 (5 bases). Trimming removed 5 bases at V and 2 bases at J, with 12 bases between. Germline CDR1 is SEHNR and CDR2 is FQNEAQ (reference sequence). The CDR3 extends over 14 amino acids. The CDR3 DNA reads TGTGCCAGCAGCCAAGCAGGGAAAAACACTGAAGCTTTCTTT. As protein: CASSQAGKNTEAFF.

This chain connects TRBV19 to TRBJ2-7; 7 nucleotides match TRBD2. V lost 5 bases and J lost 3; bases outside the gene matches: 13. This CDR3 spans 16 amino acids. Germline CDR1 is LNHDA and CDR2 is SQIVND (reference sequence). The CDR3, as DNA: TGTGCCAGTAGTGCCCTCGGGTGGGAGGGAGACTACGAGCAGTACTTC. The encoded protein is CASSALGWEGDYEQYF.

The genes are TRBV19 and TRBJ2-3; D may be TRBD2 (5 bases). Trimming took 3 bases from V and 8 from J, leaving 12 bases between them. The CDR3 loop spans 13 amino acids. Germline V gene sequence: CDR1 LNHDA, CDR2 SQIVND (reference sequence). The CDR3 loop is CASSIAVGGTQYF. The CDR3 bases are TGTGCCAGTAGTATTGCGGTTGGAGGTACGCAGTATTTT.

The chain couples TRBV30 to TRBJ2-7, with D hard to call. This CDR3 is 12 amino acids long. The germline V and J ends were trimmed by 2 bases and 6 bases, with 11 bases remaining between them. The germline gives CDR1 GTSNPN, CDR2 SVGIG (reference sequence). This CDR3 reads CAWSRQAVEQYF. The DNA for the CDR3 is TGTGCCTGGAGTAGGCAGGCAGTCGAGCAGTACTTC.

The chain carries TRBV5-1 and TRBJ1-4; 8 nucleotides align to TRBD1. Looked up from germline, CDR1 is SGHRS and CDR2 is YFSETQ. The CDR3 is 16 amino acids. V dropped 4 bases and J dropped 4; count of bases not matched to a gene: 9. The CDR3, as DNA: TGCGCCAGCAGCCGACAGGCGGGACAGGATAATGAAAAACTGTTTTTT. Translated: CASSRQAGQDNEKLFF.

The chain is built from TRBV27 and TRBJ1-3, with 8 bases identical to TRBD1. The CDR3 runs to 14 residues. J gave up 4 bases and V 5 bases, and 4 bases lay outside the gene matches. Germline values: CDR1 MNHEY, CDR2 SMNVEV (reference sequence). The CDR3 protein is CASSRTGGGNTIYF. The CDR3 DNA reads as TGTGCCAGCAGTCGTACAGGGGGAGGAAACACCATATATTTT.

V and J are TRBV18 and TRBJ1-2; D not resolved. Germline V lookup: CDR1 KGHSH, CDR2 LQKENI. The CDR3 has 13 residues. V was trimmed by 3 bases and J by 7 bases, leaving 12 bases between them. The chain's CDR3 is CASSPLVGVGYTF. CDR3 nucleotide sequence: TGTGCCAGCTCACCCCTCGTCGGAGTTGGCTACACCTTC.

This chain uses TRBV19 with TRBJ1-1; possible D gene TRBD1, 5 bases. Germline CDR1 reads LNHDA; CDR2 reads SQIVND (reference sequence). CDR3 length equals 15 residues. Trimming removed 7 bases at V and 1 base at J, with 16 bases between. The DNA of the CDR3 is TGTGCCAGTACCCCTTTGTCCAGGGCGAACACTGAAGCTTTCTTT. Its translation is CASTPLSRANTEAFF.

This chain joins TRBV30 and TRBJ2-7, with 7 bases matching TRBD1. The CDR3 covers 14 residues. V lost 2 bases to trimming and J lost 6 bases; unmatched junction nucleotides: 10. From germline, CDR1 is GTSNPN and CDR2 SVGIG (reference sequence). The CDR3 nucleotides read TGTGCCTGGAGTCGGACAGGTGGGGGCCTCGAGCAGTACTTC. Its protein product is CAWSRTGGGLEQYF.

This clone came up a few times. The V call is TRBV3-1 (or the pseudogene TRBV3-2), the J call TRBJ1-1; D may be TRBD1 (6 bases). The CDR3 runs 14 residues. V was pared by 3 bases and J by 0 bases, with 8 bases between. Germline CDR1 LGHDT, CDR2 YNNKEL (reference sequence). CDR3 sequence (DNA): TGTGCCAGCAGCCAGGGGGCAGTGAACACTGAAGCTTTCTTT. Amino acids: CASSQGAVNTEAFF.